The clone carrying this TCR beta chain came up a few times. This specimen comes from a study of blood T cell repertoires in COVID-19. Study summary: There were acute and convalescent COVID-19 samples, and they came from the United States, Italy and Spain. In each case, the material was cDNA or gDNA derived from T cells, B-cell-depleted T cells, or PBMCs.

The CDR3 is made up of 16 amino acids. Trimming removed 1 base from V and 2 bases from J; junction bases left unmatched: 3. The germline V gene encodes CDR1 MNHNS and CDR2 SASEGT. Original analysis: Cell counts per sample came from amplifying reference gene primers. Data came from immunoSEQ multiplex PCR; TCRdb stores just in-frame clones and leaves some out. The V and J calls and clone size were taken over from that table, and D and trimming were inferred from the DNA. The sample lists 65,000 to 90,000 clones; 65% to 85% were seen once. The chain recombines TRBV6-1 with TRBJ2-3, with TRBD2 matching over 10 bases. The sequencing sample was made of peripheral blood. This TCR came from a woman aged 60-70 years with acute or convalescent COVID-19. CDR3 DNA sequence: TGTGCCAGCAGTGAAGTGCTAGCGGGGGCCACAGATACGCAGTATTTT. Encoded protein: CASSEVLAGATDTQYF.